A selection of T cell receptor beta chains follows, all from one sample in a study of T cells after yellow fever vaccination. TCRdb recomputed calls from the 5' RACE reads with MiXCR, one row per CDR3 protein. The data show roughly 120,000 distinct CDR3 sequences, with under 8.5% seen just once and roughly 2.5% held by the top ten. Sequenced here: CD4+ T cells sorted from PBMCs, sampled 9 to 10 days after the first yellow fever vaccination. These TCRs come from a man younger than 30 who received the YFV17D yellow fever vaccine. Each CDR3 is given with its conserved first and last residue. The order of the fields is clone size, D gene, V gene, J gene, CDR3 protein, CDR3 DNA. D genes are given only for firm matches. Not all rows give a size; the values are once, few, many and, for expanded clones, a class.

>few|NA|TRBV11-2|TRBJ1-4
CASSQQEFSEKLFF
TGTGCCAGCAGCCAACAGGAATTTAGTGAAAAACTGTTTTTT
>many|NA|TRBV2|TRBJ1-1
CASSLENTEAFF
TGTGCCAGCAGTCTGGAGAACACTGAAGCTTTCTTT
>many|TRBD1|TRBV5-1|TRBJ2-2
CASSSTGGQAGELFF
TGCGCCAGCAGCTCCACAGGGGGCCAGGCCGGGGAGCTGTTTTTT
>NA|NA|TRBV2|TRBJ1-5
CASGRGTQPQHF
TGTGCCAGCGGAAGGGGCACGCAGCCCCAGCATTTT
>few|TRBD1|TRBV4-3|TRBJ2-3
CASSRDRGTGSDTQYF
TGCGCCAGCAGCCGGGATCGTGGGACAGGGTCAGATACGCAGTATTTT
>few|NA|TRBV12-3/TRBV12-4|TRBJ1-1
CASSPTGPPEAFF
TGTGCCAGCAGCCCTACGGGTCCCCCCGAAGCTTTCTTT
>many|NA|TRBV5-1|TRBJ1-2
CASSLRAEGGYTF
TGCGCCAGCAGCTTAAGGGCCGAGGGTGGCTACACCTTC
>NA|NA|TRBV6-5|TRBJ1-5
CASSSRGPQSNQPQHF
TGTGCCAGCAGTTCTAGAGGTCCCCAAAGCAATCAGCCCCAGCATTTT
>many|NA|TRBV15|TRBJ2-3
CATSTAPGHYTDTQYF
TGTGCCACCAGCACGGCGCCGGGACACTACACAGATACGCAGTATTTT
>many|NA|TRBV12-3/TRBV12-4|TRBJ2-2
CASSLRGQNTGELFF
TGTGCCAGCAGTTTAAGAGGACAGAACACCGGGGAGCTGTTTTTT
>few|NA|TRBV7-9|TRBJ1-3
CASSFPLRSGNTIYF
TGTGCCAGCAGCTTCCCTTTACGTTCGGGAAACACCATATATTTT
>many|NA|TRBV10-2|TRBJ1-2
CASSEVAGYGYTF
TGCGCCAGCAGTGAGGTGGCTGGCTATGGCTACACCTTC
>NA|TRBD1|TRBV14|TRBJ1-2
CASSPRQGALGRGYTF
TGTGCCAGCAGCCCGAGACAGGGGGCGCTTGGTCGTGGCTACACCTTC
>many|NA|TRBV5-1|TRBJ2-3
CASSWTLGGPDTQYF
TGCGCCAGCAGCTGGACACTTGGTGGACCAGATACGCAGTATTTT
>many|NA|TRBV4-3|TRBJ1-2
CASSQDSGGYGGYTF
TGCGCCAGCAGCCAAGATAGCGGAGGGTACGGTGGCTACACCTTC
>NA|TRBD1|TRBV5-1|TRBJ1-1
CASSSGTGVTEAFF
TGCGCCAGCAGCTCGGGGACAGGGGTTACTGAAGCTTTCTTT
>many|NA|TRBV20-1|TRBJ1-2
CSARVGGYGYTF
TGCAGTGCTAGGGTAGGGGGCTATGGCTACACCTTC
>many|NA|TRBV5-6|TRBJ2-7
CASHRASSYEQYF
TGTGCCAGCCATAGGGCCAGTTCCTACGAGCAGTACTTC
>many|TRBD1|TRBV20-1|TRBJ1-1
CSAYRDRGTEAFF
TGCAGTGCGTACCGGGACAGGGGCACTGAAGCTTTCTTT
>many|NA|TRBV7-6|TRBJ2-1
CASSLEGGVSPNIF
TGTGCCAGCAGCTTAGAGGGGGGGGTTAGCCCGAATATCTTC
>many|TRBD2|TRBV5-1|TRBJ2-5
CASTESRTSGGMETQYF
TGCGCCAGCACCGAATCCCGGACTAGCGGGGGAATGGAGACCCAGTACTTC
>many|NA|TRBV10-3|TRBJ2-1
CAISESWGSNSYNEQFF
TGTGCCATCAGTGAGTCGTGGGGCAGCAACTCCTACAATGAGCAGTTCTTC
>many|TRBD1|TRBV5-1|TRBJ2-7
CASRRTGEEEQYF
TGCGCCAGCAGACGGACAGGGGAGGAAGAGCAGTACTTC